This T cell receptor (beta chain) is from a study of blood T cell repertoires in COVID-19. Study background: The study drew acute and convalescent COVID-19 samples from the United States, Italy and Spain. PBMCs, B-cell-depleted T cells, or T cells were the source of the cDNA or gDNA that made up the material.

Profiled with immunoSEQ multiplex PCR; TCRdb holds only in-frame clones, not every one. In the table there are 250,000 to 300,000 clones, approximately 81% of which are singletons. V lost 1 base and J lost 6, with 6 bases in between. The CDR3 loop spans 12 amino acids. Per the germline V gene, CDR1 is GTSNPN and CDR2 is SVGIG (reference sequence). Sample: peripheral blood. The receptor's source is an older woman with active or convalescent COVID-19. The chain uses TRBV30 and TRBJ2-2; D might be TRBD1 (6 bases). Here the CDR3 reads CAWSGGPGELFF. Written as DNA, the CDR3 is TGTGCCTGGAGTGGGGGGCCCGGGGAGCTGTTTTTT.